A selection of T cell receptor beta chains follows, all from one sample in a study of shared clonotypes between healthy human individuals. Measured with immunoSEQ multiplex PCR; TCRdb has only the in-frame clones, and not every one. Of approximately 1.4 million clones listed, approximately 98% are singletons. Source material: naive CD4+ T cells sorted from blood. Receptors originate from a man aged 30 to 39 in good health. CDR3s include the opening cysteine and the closing phenylalanine or tryptophan. Each record gives: J gene, D gene, clone size, V gene, CDR3 DNA, CDR3 protein. A D gene is named only where the DNA matches it firmly. Clone size appears in some rows only: once, few, many, or a class for an expanded clone.

J gene: TRBJ2-2
D gene: TRBD2
clone size: .
V gene: TRBV5-4
CDR3 DNA: TGTGCCAGCAGCCCTCTGTTTACCAGGACTAGCGGAACCGGGGAGCTGTTTTTT
CDR3 protein: CASSPLFTRTSGTGELFF

J gene: TRBJ1-1
D gene: .
clone size: .
V gene: TRBV5-1
CDR3 DNA: TGCGCCAGCAACGCCCCGATGGGCACTGAAGCTTTCTTT
CDR3 protein: CASNAPMGTEAFF

J gene: TRBJ2-7
D gene: TRBD2
clone size: .
V gene: TRBV28
CDR3 DNA: TGTGCCAGCAGTTGGGGAGGGCGCGAGCAGTACTTC
CDR3 protein: CASSWGGREQYF

J gene: TRBJ1-1
D gene: TRBD1
clone size: .
V gene: TRBV10-1
CDR3 DNA: TGCGCCAGCAGGGACAGGCAGAACACTGAAGCTTTCTTT
CDR3 protein: CASRDRQNTEAFF

J gene: TRBJ1-2
D gene: .
clone size: .
V gene: TRBV29-1
CDR3 DNA: TGCAGCGTTTGGAGGGGCGAAGACTATGGCTACACCTTC
CDR3 protein: CSVWRGEDYGYTF

J gene: TRBJ2-2
D gene: TRBD1
clone size: once
V gene: TRBV5-5
CDR3 DNA: TGTGCCAGCAGCGGGAGGACAGGGATGGCCGGGGAGCTGTTTTTT
CDR3 protein: CASSGRTGMAGELFF

J gene: TRBJ2-7
D gene: TRBD2
clone size: once
V gene: TRBV27
CDR3 DNA: TGTGCCAGCAGTCCCTGGACTAGCGGGGCCTCCTACGAGCAGTACTTC
CDR3 protein: CASSPWTSGASYEQYF

J gene: TRBJ1-1
D gene: TRBD1
clone size: .
V gene: TRBV9
CDR3 DNA: TGTGCCAGCAGCGCCCGACAGGGGGCCGTGGACACTGAAGCTTTCTTT
CDR3 protein: CASSARQGAVDTEAFF

J gene: TRBJ2-5
D gene: TRBD1
clone size: .
V gene: TRBV7-2
CDR3 DNA: TGTGCCAGCAGCTTAAGGGACAGGGGGGTCCAAGAGACCCAGTACTTC
CDR3 protein: CASSLRDRGVQETQYF

J gene: TRBJ1-4
D gene: .
clone size: .
V gene: TRBV6-6
CDR3 DNA: TGTGCCAGCAGTTACCTTAATGAAAAACTGTTTTTT
CDR3 protein: CASSYLNEKLFF

J gene: TRBJ2-1
D gene: .
clone size: once
V gene: TRBV27
CDR3 DNA: TGTGCCAGCAGTACAAAGCAGGCTCTCTCCTACAATGAGCAGTTCTTC
CDR3 protein: CASSTKQALSYNEQFF

J gene: TRBJ1-2
D gene: TRBD1
clone size: .
V gene: TRBV6-5
CDR3 DNA: TGTGCCAGCAGTCACACAGGGGATTATGGCTACACCTTC
CDR3 protein: CASSHTGDYGYTF

J gene: TRBJ2-2
D gene: .
clone size: .
V gene: TRBV10-2
CDR3 DNA: TGCGCCAGCAGTGTAAAGGAAGTCGGGGAGCTGTTTTTT
CDR3 protein: CASSVKEVGELFF

J gene: TRBJ1-4
D gene: .
clone size: .
V gene: TRBV7-8
CDR3 DNA: TGTGCCAGCAGCTTAGCCGTAACTCAAACTAATGAAAAACTGTTTTTT
CDR3 protein: CASSLAVTQTNEKLFF

J gene: TRBJ1-2
D gene: .
clone size: .
V gene: TRBV6-6
CDR3 DNA: TGTGCCAGCAGTTACGGGGCCTCACGATCGGATGGCTACACCTTC
CDR3 protein: CASSYGASRSDGYTF

J gene: TRBJ2-7
D gene: .
clone size: .
V gene: TRBV7-2
CDR3 DNA: TGTGCCAGCAGCGAGATTTTTGGTATGGGCGAGCAGTACTTC
CDR3 protein: CASSEIFGMGEQYF

J gene: TRBJ2-2
D gene: .
clone size: .
V gene: TRBV7-3
CDR3 DNA: TGTGCCAGCAGCTTAGGGTACGGGGAGCTGTTTTTT
CDR3 protein: CASSLGYGELFF

J gene: TRBJ2-5
D gene: TRBD1
clone size: .
V gene: TRBV7-9
CDR3 DNA: TGTGCCAGCAGCCCGACAGGGGAAGAGACCCAGTACTTC
CDR3 protein: CASSPTGEETQYF

J gene: TRBJ2-1
D gene: .
clone size: .
V gene: TRBV15
CDR3 DNA: TGTGCCACCACCCTTGACAGCGGAGTCTACAATGAGCAGTTCTTC
CDR3 protein: CATTLDSGVYNEQFF

J gene: TRBJ2-2
D gene: TRBD1
clone size: .
V gene: TRBV19
CDR3 DNA: TGTGCCAGTAGCCCCGGACGCAGGGGGCGGTCGGACACCGGGGAGCTGTTTTTT
CDR3 protein: CASSPGRRGRSDTGELFF